These T cell receptor beta chains were read from a single sample in a study of OX40 agonist ivuxolimab in advanced cancers. The repertoire was sequenced with immunoSEQ multiplex PCR; TCRdb's copy has only in-frame clones and lacks some. The sample has about 69,000 clones; 91% are singletons. The sample consisted of CD4+ or CD8+ T cells sorted from blood, taken in a trial of the OX40 agonist ivuxolimab. Source of these receptors: an adult with an advanced solid tumor such as melanoma, head and neck, liver or kidney cancer. The CDR3 runs from the conserved cysteine through the conserved F or W. A D gene is named only where the DNA matches it firmly. Clone size is stated in some rows and not others, as once, few, many or a class when expanded.

size: .
J: TRBJ1-2
V: TRBV7-3
D: .
CDR3: CASSTGSGYGYTF
DNA: TGTGCCAGCAGTACGGGGTCGGGCTATGGCTACACCTTC

size: few
J: TRBJ1-1
V: TRBV10-3
D: .
CDR3: CAIRGGTRNTEAFF
DNA: TGTGCCATCAGGGGAGGGACAAGGAACACTGAAGCTTTCTTT

size: .
J: TRBJ2-5
V: TRBV28
D: .
CDR3: CASSFLSRETQYF
DNA: TGTGCCAGCAGTTTTCTTAGCAGAGAGACCCAGTACTTC

size: .
J: TRBJ2-1
V: TRBV7-3
D: TRBD2
CDR3: CASSLAGGKMNEQFF
DNA: TGTGCCAGCAGCTTAGCGGGAGGGAAGATGAATGAGCAGTTCTTC

size: .
J: TRBJ2-1
V: TRBV18
D: TRBD2
CDR3: CASSLTGLAGVGGYEQFF
DNA: TGTGCCAGCTCACTAACGGGACTAGCGGGAGTTGGGGGCTATGAGCAGTTCTTC

size: .
J: TRBJ1-1
V: TRBV20-1
D: .
CDR3: CSASDATEAFF
DNA: TGCAGTGCTAGCGACGCCACTGAGGCTTTCTTT

size: .
J: TRBJ2-1
V: TRBV14
D: TRBD2
CDR3: CASSQVSLAAYNEQFF
DNA: TGTGCCAGCAGCCAAGTCTCACTAGCGGCCTACAATGAGCAGTTCTTC

size: .
J: TRBJ2-7
V: TRBV10-3
D: TRBD1
CDR3: CAISELDRMLGEQYF
DNA: TGTGCCATCAGTGAATTGGACAGGATGCTCGGCGAGCAGTACTTC

size: .
J: TRBJ2-1
V: TRBV14
D: .
CDR3: CASSQLGVGNEQFF
DNA: TGTGCCAGCAGCCAGTTGGGGGTGGGCAATGAGCAGTTCTTC

size: .
J: TRBJ1-4
V: TRBV19
D: .
CDR3: CASSPIGAGPAEKLFF
DNA: TGTGCCAGTAGCCCCATAGGGGCGGGGCCCGCTGAAAAACTGTTTTTT

size: .
J: TRBJ2-5
V: TRBV5-1
D: .
CDR3: CASSLLRGVQETQYF
DNA: TGCGCCAGCAGCTTGCTCCGGGGCGTACAAGAGACCCAGTACTTC

size: .
J: TRBJ1-5
V: TRBV2
D: TRBD1
CDR3: CASSRGLLSNQPQHF
DNA: TGTGCCAGCAGTAGGGGGCTTCTTAGCAATCAGCCCCAGCATTTT

size: .
J: TRBJ2-3
V: TRBV2
D: TRBD2
CDR3: CASSLTPGLQYF
DNA: TGTGCCAGCAGTCTGACCCCGGGACTACAGTATTTT

size: .
J: TRBJ1-5
V: TRBV28
D: TRBD1
CDR3: CASSLSQGIQPQHF
DNA: TGTGCCAGCAGTTTATCACAGGGGATTCAGCCCCAGCATTTT

size: once
J: TRBJ2-1
V: TRBV29-1
D: TRBD1
CDR3: CSVGQGWNEQFF
DNA: TGCAGCGTTGGACAGGGTTGGAATGAGCAGTTCTTC

size: .
J: TRBJ1-1
V: TRBV19
D: .
CDR3: CASSIGQGRANTEAFF
DNA: TGTGCCAGTAGTATCGGGCAGGGTCGGGCGAACACTGAAGCTTTCTTT

size: .
J: TRBJ2-7
V: TRBV6-6
D: .
CDR3: CASTNFPVAYEQYF
DNA: TGTGCCAGCACAAATTTTCCGGTGGCCTACGAGCAGTACTTC

size: .
J: TRBJ1-1
V: TRBV14
D: .
CDR3: CASSQDLRGSGTEAFF
DNA: TGTGCCAGCAGCCAAGATCTCCGGGGGAGTGGCACTGAAGCTTTCTTT

size: once
J: TRBJ2-1
V: TRBV9
D: TRBD2
CDR3: CASSWTGTSVYNEQFF
DNA: TGTGCCAGCAGCTGGACCGGGACTAGCGTCTACAATGAGCAGTTCTTC

size: once
J: TRBJ1-5
V: TRBV19
D: .
CDR3: CASSIPRTVNSNQPQHF
DNA: TGTGCCAGTAGTATCCCTAGGACAGTAAATAGCAATCAGCCCCAGCATTTT

size: .
J: TRBJ2-7
V: TRBV19
D: .
CDR3: CASIDSVGEQYF
DNA: TGTGCCAGTATAGACTCGGTTGGCGAGCAGTACTTC

size: .
J: TRBJ2-1
V: TRBV14
D: .
CDR3: CASSQALRYEQFF
DNA: TGTGCCAGCAGCCAAGCCCTGCGATATGAGCAGTTCTTC

size: .
J: TRBJ1-3
V: TRBV25-1
D: .
CDR3: CASSDRVGGNTIYF
DNA: TGTGCCAGCAGTGACAGGGTCGGGGGAAACACCATATATTTT

size: .
J: TRBJ1-5
V: TRBV15
D: .
CDR3: CATRQGDSNQPQHF
DNA: TGTGCCACCAGACAGGGAGATAGCAATCAGCCCCAGCATTTT

size: .
J: TRBJ2-4
V: TRBV7-9
D: .
CDR3: CASSLLKGDIQYF
DNA: TGTGCCAGCAGCTTATTGAAGGGGGACATTCAGTACTTC

size: .
J: TRBJ1-5
V: TRBV27
D: .
CDR3: CASSFSTDWDQPQHF
DNA: TGTGCCAGCAGTTTTTCGACGGACTGGGATCAGCCCCAGCATTTT

size: .
J: TRBJ1-3
V: TRBV7-8
D: .
CDR3: CASSQHVDRNTIYF
DNA: TGTGCCAGCAGCCAGCATGTGGATCGAAACACCATATATTTT

size: .
J: TRBJ1-2
V: TRBV6-5
D: TRBD1
CDR3: CASSYRDRGYTF
DNA: TGTGCCAGCAGTTACAGGGACAGGGGCTACACCTTC

size: .
J: TRBJ2-1
V: TRBV7-3
D: .
CDR3: CASSLDAYNEQFF
DNA: TGTGCCAGCAGCTTAGATGCGTACAATGAGCAGTTCTTC

size: .
J: TRBJ1-3
V: TRBV19
D: .
CDR3: CASSSQGRSWNTIYF
DNA: TGTGCCAGTAGTTCCCAAGGGCGGTCCTGGAACACCATATATTTT

size: .
J: TRBJ2-2
V: TRBV7-3
D: .
CDR3: CASSLRSSRNPNTGELFF
DNA: TGTGCCAGCAGCTTAAGGAGTTCGAGGAACCCGAACACCGGGGAGCTGTTTTTT

size: .
J: TRBJ2-1
V: TRBV14
D: TRBD2
CDR3: CASSQGTSGRGDEQFF
DNA: TGTGCCAGCAGCCAAGGGACTAGCGGGAGAGGCGATGAGCAGTTCTTC

size: once
J: TRBJ2-2
V: TRBV7-2
D: TRBD2
CDR3: CASSALGLREGRDTGELFF
DNA: TGTGCCAGCAGCGCACTAGGTCTCCGGGAGGGCCGTGACACCGGGGAGCTGTTTTTT

size: .
J: TRBJ1-2
V: TRBV29-1
D: .
CDR3: CSVETYSKVDGYTF
DNA: TGCAGCGTTGAGACATACTCAAAAGTGGATGGCTACACCTTC